Listed below are T cell receptor beta chains from one sample, sequenced in a study of blood T cell repertoires in COVID-19. Measured with immunoSEQ multiplex PCR; TCRdb has only the in-frame clones, and not every one. This sample has approximately 120,000 clones, with approximately 85% found just once. What was sequenced was peripheral blood. These receptors were obtained from an elderly woman with COVID-19, enrolled during active disease. CDR3s include the opening cysteine and the closing phenylalanine or tryptophan. D genes are given only for firm matches. Not every row has a clone size; where given, it reads once, few, many or a size class.

J	D	size	V	DNA	CDR3
TRBJ2-1	TRBD2	-	TRBV7-9	TGTGCCAGCAGCTTAGCCGGGAGGGCCTACAATGAGCAGTTCTTC	CASSLAGRAYNEQFF
TRBJ2-5	-	-	TRBV2	TGTGCCAGCAGTCGGGAGACCCAGTACTTC	CASSRETQYF
TRBJ1-2	-	-	TRBV7-2	TGTGCCAGCAGCTTAGTCGACAGTAACTATGGCTACACCTTC	CASSLVDSNYGYTF
TRBJ2-3	TRBD2	few	TRBV27	TGTGCCAGCAGTTTACGGGAGGGCCAATATACGCAGTATTTT	CASSLREGQYTQYF
TRBJ2-7	-	-	TRBV7-8	TGTGCCAGCAGCTTGGCCGGGAGCGGCTACGAGCAGTACTTC	CASSLAGSGYEQYF
TRBJ2-4	TRBD1	-	TRBV24-1	TGTGCCACCAGTGATGGCGACGGGACAGCCGGCGCTCAGTACTTC	CATSDGDGTAGAQYF
TRBJ2-3	TRBD1	-	TRBV5-4	TGTGCCAGCAGTGAGACAGGGGTAGCGACAGATACGCAGTATTTT	CASSETGVATDTQYF
TRBJ2-2	TRBD2	-	TRBV4-2	TGTGCCAGCCGGAGCGGGAGGGATACCGGGGAGCTGTTTTTT	CASRSGRDTGELFF
TRBJ1-2	-	-	TRBV19	TGTGCCAGTAGTATTGGGGGCAAAGGGAATGGCTACACCTTC	CASSIGGKGNGYTF
TRBJ1-2	TRBD1	-	TRBV29-1	TGCAGCGTCACGTCGACGGACAGGGGGCAGGCGGTAGTCGGCTACACCTTC	CSVTSTDRGQAVVGYTF
TRBJ2-7	-	-	TRBV19	TGTGCCAGTAGTATAGGTGGACTTGGCGAGCAGTACTTC	CASSIGGLGEQYF
TRBJ2-7	-	-	TRBV9	TGTGCCAGCAGCGTAGGGGCCCACAGCTCCTACGAGCAGTACTTC	CASSVGAHSSYEQYF
TRBJ2-2	TRBD2	few	TRBV11-2	TGTGCCAGCAGCTTAGATTGGGCGACTAGCGGGTATACGAACACCGGGGAGCTGTTTTTT	CASSLDWATSGYTNTGELFF
TRBJ1-5	TRBD1	-	TRBV2	TGTGCCAGCAGTAGCCGACAGGGATCCCTCTCGCCCCAGCATTTT	CASSSRQGSLSPQHF
TRBJ2-3	-	few	TRBV12-3/TRBV12-4	TGTGCCACCAGCTCGACCCGGACAGAACAGTATTTT	CATSSTRTEQYF
TRBJ2-3	-	-	TRBV5-1	TGCGCCAGCAGCTTGGTCTCGGGACTCCACACAGATACGCAGTATTTT	CASSLVSGLHTDTQYF
TRBJ1-6	-	few	TRBV9	TGTGCCAGCAGCGTAGCTCAGGGGCCAAATTCACCCCTCCACTTT	CASSVAQGPNSPLHF
TRBJ1-2	TRBD1	-	TRBV28	TGTGCCAGCAGTGTGTGGGACAGGGGGCCTGGTGGCTACACCTTC	CASSVWDRGPGGYTF
TRBJ2-5	TRBD2	-	TRBV9	TGTGCCAGCAGCGTAACTAGCGCCCTGGGGGAGACCCAGTACTTC	CASSVTSALGETQYF
TRBJ2-1	-	-	TRBV21-1	TGTGCCAGCAGCACAAAGCGGGAGGAGGTGTCCTACAATGAGCAGTTCTTC	CASSTKREEVSYNEQFF
TRBJ2-1	-	once	TRBV6-6	TGTGCCAGCATTAAGGGGCGAAGCTCCTACAATGAGCAGTTCTTC	CASIKGRSSYNEQFF
TRBJ2-7	-	-	TRBV28	TGTGCCAGCAGCCAAGGGGGAGCCGGCTACGAGCAGTACTTC	CASSQGGAGYEQYF
TRBJ2-5	-	-	TRBV5-1	TGCGCCAGCAGCTTGAATAGCGGCGAGACCCAGTACTTC	CASSLNSGETQYF
TRBJ2-2	TRBD2	-	TRBV5-1	TGCGCCAGCAGCGACGGGACTAGGGGCACCGGGGAGCTGTTTTTT	CASSDGTRGTGELFF
TRBJ2-1	TRBD1	-	TRBV5-6	TGTGCCAGCCTTATAAGGACAGGGGAGGGGAATGAGCAGTTCTTC	CASLIRTGEGNEQFF
TRBJ2-5	-	-	TRBV19	TGTGCCAGTAGCACGAAGTGGGGGACAAGCCAAGAGACCCAGTACTTC	CASSTKWGTSQETQYF
TRBJ2-1	-	-	TRBV6-5	TGTGCCAGCAGAGAGACAACTAGCTCCTACAATGAGCAGTTCTTC	CASRETTSSYNEQFF
TRBJ2-1	TRBD2	-	TRBV4-3	TGCGCCAGCAGCCAGTCGACTAGCGGGAGATACAATGAGCAGTTCTTC	CASSQSTSGRYNEQFF
TRBJ2-6	-	-	TRBV5-1	TGCGCCAGCAGCTTGACGGCCAGGGTGGGCTCTGGGGCCAACGTCCTGACTTTC	CASSLTARVGSGANVLTF
TRBJ1-3	TRBD1	-	TRBV7-8	TGTGCCAGCAGCTTAGCGCAGGGGGCAGGGCTTAGCTCTGGAAACACCATATATTTT	CASSLAQGAGLSSGNTIYF